The table lists the clone carrying this T cell receptor (beta chain) with many counts. The antigen remains unidentified. Authors' methods: A classifier of distant metastasis in papillary thyroid cancer was built from CDR3 differences (across clinicopathological groups). From the PCR reads, TCRdb re-called clones with MiXCR. The V and J calls were not made by the authors but by TCRdb's processing. The table has fewer than 40,000 clones, over 15% seen once. The V and J ends lost 2 bases and 5 bases respectively, with 10 bases between them. The CDR3 totals 13 residues. The V gene's germline CDR1 is GTSNPN and CDR2 SVGIG (reference sequence). This sample was included in a study of metastatic and nonmetastatic thyroid tumors. Across the study: Across blood and tumor or nodule tissue, repertoires from malignant and benign thyroid patients were compared with one another. Study-wide results and caveats: The reported finding was significantly higher TCR beta diversity in malignant thyroid tumors relative to benign nodules, in blood and tumor.

Among the patients, none had received any treatment before thyroid surgery. The TCR comes from a female donor with papillary thyroid cancer or a benign thyroid nodule (not recorded which). Some clones in this sample may be carry-over from other donors' samples. The V and J genes are TRBV30 and TRBJ2-1, with D possibly TRBD1 on 6 matching bases. The specimen was tumor tissue. The CDR3 loop reads CAWSPPGDNEQFF. In nucleotides, the CDR3 is TGTGCCTGGAGTCCCCCAGGGGACAATGAGCAGTTCTTC. Full variable domain (missing parts from reference TRBV30 and TRBJ2-1): SQTIHQWPATLVQPVGSPLSLECTVEGTSNPNLYWYRQAAGRGLQLLFYSVGIGQISSEVPQNLSASRPQDRQFILSSKKLLLSDSGFYLCAWSPPGDNEQFFGPGTRLTVL.